These 25 T cell receptor beta chains share one sample of origin, sequenced in a study of OX40 agonist ivuxolimab in advanced cancers. The protocol was immunoSEQ multiplex PCR, while the TCRdb copy is restricted to in-frame clones and leaves out a portion. This table has about 90,000 clones, 85% appearing once. The sequencing used CD4+ or CD8+ T cells sorted from blood, collected in a trial of the OX40 agonist ivuxolimab. These receptor sequences come from an adult with an advanced solid tumor such as melanoma, head and neck, liver or kidney cancer.

In nucleotides, the CDR3 is TGCGCCAGCAGCTTGGGCTATGAGCAGTTCTTC. This sequence encodes CASSLGYEQFF. The gene calls are TRBV5-1 and TRBJ2-1; the D is unclear. V shed 0 bases and J shed 8 bases, with 3 bases lying between them. Germline V gene sequence: CDR1 SGHRS, CDR2 YFSETQ. This CDR3 region has 11 residues.

The rearrangement joins TRBV28 to TRBJ2-2; unclear D gene. Germline values: CDR1 MDHEN, CDR2 SYDVKM. The CDR3 contains 11 residues. V was clipped by 6 bases and J by 9 bases, with 8 bases between them. Written as DNA, the CDR3 is TGTGCCAGCAGGCGGTTGTGGGAGCTGTTTTTT. This codes for CASRRLWELFF.

This clone was recorded a few times. In nucleotides, the CDR3 is TGTGCCAGCAGTCTTACAGGGAAAGGGGCCAACGTCCTGACTTTC. Encoded protein: CASSLTGKGANVLTF. This rearrangement joins TRBV7-9 to TRBJ2-6; possible D gene TRBD1, 6 bases. This CDR3 comprises 15 residues. The V end lost 6 bases, the J end lost 4 bases, and 13 bases lay between the germline ends. Germline V gene data show CDR1 as SEHNR and CDR2 as FQNEAQ (reference sequence).

This clone was seen just once. V is TRBV29-1 and J is TRBJ1-2; no reliable D call. This CDR3 region has 13 residues. V shed 5 bases and J shed 4 bases, with 14 bases lying between them. CDR1 is SQVTM, CDR2 ANQGSEA, per germline. The CDR3 is CSVRSGGGYGYTF. CDR3 coding DNA: TGCAGCGTTCGGTCAGGAGGAGGCTATGGCTACACCTTC.

This chain joins TRBV5-1 and TRBJ2-7; D ambiguous. Germline CDR1 SGHRS, CDR2 YFSETQ. The CDR3 consists of 16 residues. V was pared by 3 bases and J by 6 bases, with 22 bases between. The CDR3 region is CASSYTPSRFDTEQYF. CDR3 DNA sequence: TGCGCCAGCAGCTACACACCGAGTAGATTCGACACCGAGCAGTACTTC.

This chain joins TRBV5-4 and TRBJ2-3; D possibly uses TRBD1 or TRBD2 (5 bases each). V was pared by 4 bases and J by 3 bases, with 9 bases between. Germline CDR1 SGHNT, CDR2 YYREEE (reference sequence). The CDR3 runs 13 residues. The CDR3 here is CASSRDPTDTQYF. CDR3 in DNA: TGTGCCAGCAGCAGGGACCCGACAGATACGCAGTATTTT. Full variable domain (missing parts from reference TRBV5-4 and TRBJ2-3): ETGVTQSPTHLIKTRGQQVTLRCSSQSGHNTVSWYQQALGQGPQFIFQYYREEENGRGNFPPRFSGLQFPNYSSELNVNALELDDSALYLCASSRDPTDTQYFGPGTRLTVL.

In this sample, this clone turned up once. The J gene is TRBJ1-4, the V gene TRBV5-6, with 11 bases matching TRBD1. Germline V CDR1 and CDR2: SGHDT, YYEEEE. Germline trimming cut 2 bases from V and 5 bases from J; bases unmatched to any gene: 5. The CDR3 extends over 16 amino acids. As DNA, the CDR3 is TGTGCCAGCAGCTTTGCGGGGACAGGGGGAAATGAAAAACTGTTTTTT. This gives the protein CASSFAGTGGNEKLFF.

The chain carries TRBV6-1 and TRBJ1-4; 8 bases agree with TRBD1. Germline CDR1 MNHNS, CDR2 SASEGT. The CDR3 loop spans 14 amino acids. V lost 3 bases to trimming and J lost 7 bases; unmatched junction nucleotides: 4. The CDR3 DNA follows: TGTGCCAGCAGTGATACACAGGGGGGTGAAAAACTGTTTTTT. Protein product: CASSDTQGGEKLFF.

The rearrangement links TRBV11-3 to TRBJ2-7; D is undetermined. The CDR3 covers 15 residues. In germline, CDR1 is SGHNT, CDR2 YENEEA. V shed 0 bases and J shed 2 bases, with 11 bases lying between them. As DNA, the CDR3 is TGTGCCAGCAGCTTAGAGTCAGGATGGGCCTACGAGCAGTACTTC. This codes for CASSLESGWAYEQYF.

The CDR3: CASSLTSSGMDEQFF. The CDR3 DNA is TGTGCCAGCAGCTTAACTTCGAGCGGGATGGACGAGCAGTTCTTC. The V gene is TRBV7-3, the J gene TRBJ2-1, with TRBD2 identical over 7 bases. The CDR3 is 15 residues long. V lost 0 bases to trimming and J lost 10 bases; unmatched junction nucleotides: 9. From germline, CDR1 is SGHTA and CDR2 FQGTGA.

The V gene is TRBV4-2, the J gene TRBJ1-1; the D gene is possibly TRBD1 (5 bases). CDR3 length: 15 residues. V lost 0 bases and J lost 5, with 13 bases in between. Germline lookup yields CDR1 LGHNA and CDR2 YNFKEQ. This chain's CDR3 is CASSQDGREGTEAFF. CDR3 bases: TGTGCCAGCAGCCAAGACGGCAGGGAGGGAACTGAAGCTTTCTTT.

The chain couples TRBV6-5 to TRBJ2-1; weak D call: TRBD1 (5 bases). Germline V gene lookup returns CDR1 MNHEY and CDR2 SVGAGI. The CDR3 sequence is 15 residues long. The germline V and J ends were trimmed by 6 bases and 0 bases, with 12 bases remaining between them. This chain's CDR3 is CASRKQGGSYNEQFF. In DNA, the CDR3 is TGTGCCAGCAGGAAGCAGGGTGGCTCCTACAATGAGCAGTTCTTC.

The genes are TRBV19 and TRBJ2-1; 14 nucleotides line up with TRBD2. The CDR3 spans 15 residues. Unmatched junction bases numbered 6, after V lost 6 bases and J lost 8 bases. Per the germline V gene, CDR1 is LNHDA and CDR2 is SQIVND (reference sequence). CDR3 sequence: CASRPGLAGVYEQFF. The CDR3 DNA reads TGTGCCAGTAGGCCGGGACTAGCGGGAGTCTATGAGCAGTTCTTC. Drawing the rest from reference TRBV19 and TRBJ2-1, the complete variable domain is DGGITQSPKYLFRKEGQNVTLSCEQNLNHDAMYWYRQDPGQGLRLIYYSQIVNDFQKGDIAEGYSVSREKKESFPLTVTSAQKNPTAFYLCASRPGLAGVYEQFFGPGTRLTVL.

The V and J genes are TRBV5-1 and TRBJ1-2; 8 bases align to TRBD1. CDR3 size: 14 residues. V lost 6 bases to trimming and J lost 3 bases; unmatched junction nucleotides: 7. CDR1 is SGHRS and CDR2 is YFSETQ in the germline V gene. CDR3 residues: CASTPGQVYYGYTF. CDR3 sequence (DNA): TGCGCCAGCACTCCGGGACAGGTGTACTATGGCTACACCTTC.

The V call is TRBV2, the J call TRBJ1-5; possible D gene TRBD1, 6 bases. The V gene lost 6 bases and the J gene lost 0 bases, with 18 bases spanning the gap. Per the germline V gene, CDR1 is SNHLY and CDR2 is FYNNEI. This CDR3 region has 17 residues. CDR3 bases: TGTGCCAGCAGCATAACTACAGGGTCCCCTAGCAATCAGCCCCAGCATTTT. Translation gives CASSITTGSPSNQPQHF.

This chain uses TRBV29-1 with TRBJ2-5; 9 bases are shared with TRBD1. Trimming at V came to 3 bases and at J to 2 bases, leaving 4 bases not matched to a gene. Germline CDR1 is SQVTM and CDR2 is ANQGSEA. CDR3 length: 14 residues. DNA for the CDR3: TGCAGCGTTGAGCACAGGGGGCGGCAAGAGACCCAGTACTTC. As protein: CSVEHRGRQETQYF.

This chain uses TRBV10-3 with TRBJ2-2, with no clear D. The V gene's germline CDR1 is ENHRY and CDR2 SYGVKD. The CDR3 has 15 residues. Trimming left V 6 bases short and J 7 bases short, with 18 bases between. The CDR3 reads CAIRNLGVQNGELFF. In DNA, the CDR3 is TGTGCCATCAGGAACCTTGGGGTCCAGAACGGGGAGCTGTTTTTT.

V usage is TRBV5-4 and J usage is TRBJ2-5; 10 bases line up with TRBD2. J gave up 2 bases and V 4 bases, and 8 bases lay outside the gene matches. Germline V CDR1 and CDR2: SGHNT, YYREEE (reference sequence). The CDR3 consists of 16 residues. CDR3 region: CASSAGLAAAQETQYF. The CDR3 DNA follows: TGTGCCAGCAGCGCCGGACTAGCGGCGGCACAAGAGACCCAGTACTTC. Variable domain in full (rest from reference TRBV5-4 and TRBJ2-5): ETGVTQSPTHLIKTRGQQVTLRCSSQSGHNTVSWYQQALGQGPQFIFQYYREEENGRGNFPPRFSGLQFPNYSSELNVNALELDDSALYLCASSAGLAAAQETQYFGPGTRLLVL.

This sequence joins TRBV5-4 and TRBJ1-4; 7 bases agree with TRBD1. Germline CDR1 reads SGHNT; CDR2 reads YYREEE (reference sequence). The ends lost 3 bases at V and 3 bases at J; junction bases unmatched: 2. The CDR3 extends over 14 amino acids. The CDR3 DNA sequence: TGTGCCAGCAGCTCCGGGACAGCTAATGAAAAACTGTTTTTT. This translates into CASSSGTANEKLFF.

The CDR3 DNA is TGTGCCAGTAGCCATGGCAGGGGTGCGAACACTGAAGCTTTCTTT. It encodes CASSHGRGANTEAFF. The chain joins TRBV19 to TRBJ1-1; D is possibly TRBD1 (6 bases). V lost 6 bases, J lost 1 base, and 15 bases lay in between. This CDR3 comprises 15 residues. The germline V gene has CDR1 LNHDA and CDR2 SQIVND (reference sequence).

The chain couples TRBV20-1 to TRBJ2-3, with D hard to call. The germline gives CDR1 DFQATT, CDR2 SNEGSKA (reference sequence). V was pared by 8 bases and J by 0 bases, with 6 bases between. The CDR3 consists of 11 residues. This chain's CDR3 is CSSLSTDTQYF. CDR3 nucleotides: TGCAGTTCGTTAAGCACAGATACGCAGTATTTT.

CDR3 nucleotide sequence: TGTGCCAGCAGCCCGGGGGGTCAGTATCAGCCCCAGCATTTT. This translates into CASSPGGQYQPQHF. The V and J genes are TRBV7-9 and TRBJ1-5; perhaps TRBD1 as D (5 bases). The ends were cut back, 5 bases at V and 5 bases at J, with 13 bases in the middle. This CDR3 has 14 residues. CDR1 and CDR2 (germline): SEHNR, FQNEAQ (reference sequence).

This chain uses TRBV5-6 with TRBJ1-2; a possible D gene is TRBD1 (6 bases). V lost 0 bases, J lost 8 bases, and 14 bases lay in between. Germline V gene lookup returns CDR1 SGHDT and CDR2 YYEEEE. The CDR3 contains 14 residues. This CDR3 is CASSLVQGRGGYTF. The CDR3 DNA is TGTGCCAGCAGCTTGGTTCAGGGGAGAGGGGGCTACACCTTC.

The chain recombines TRBV19 with TRBJ1-4; maybe TRBD1 (6 bases). Germline CDR1 reads LNHDA; CDR2 reads SQIVND (reference sequence). The V gene lost 4 bases and the J gene lost 8 bases, with 17 bases spanning the gap. The CDR3 has 15 residues. The CDR3 sequence: CASSTSRGAEEKLFF. The DNA for the CDR3 is TGTGCCAGTAGTACGAGCAGGGGCGCAGAAGAAAAACTGTTTTTT.

The genes are TRBV2 and TRBJ2-5, with D perhaps matching TRBD1 or TRBD2 (5 bases each). The CDR3 runs 12 residues. V was pared by 3 bases and J by 5 bases, with 7 bases between. In germline, CDR1 is SNHLY, CDR2 FYNNEI. The CDR3 is CASSERDETQYF. In DNA, the CDR3 is TGTGCCAGCAGTGAGAGGGACGAGACCCAGTACTTC.